This passage covers 32 T cell receptor beta chains from one sample sequenced in a study of cytomegalovirus exposure and HLA in healthy donors. Primers for the PCR totalled 60 Vbeta and 13 Jbeta. Using immunoSEQ multiplex PCR, the repertoire was profiled, and TCRdb retains in-frame clones only, with some absent. The top ten clones hold roughly 0.45% of a sample with some 220,000 clones, more than 70% of them seen once. Sequencing input: PBMCs. Receptors originate from a boy between 10 and 17 years old in good health and CMV-seronegative.

The chain couples TRBV19 to TRBJ2-5; 8 nucleotides line up with TRBD2. V trimming: 6 bases; J trimming: 4 bases; junction bases outside the gene matches: 10. This CDR3 contains 15 residues. CDR1 and CDR2 from the germline V gene are LNHDA and SQIVND (reference sequence). CDR3 DNA sequence: TGTGCCAGTAGGGGAAGCGGGAGTCGCAGAGAGACCCAGTACTTC. Translated, it gives CASRGSGSRRETQYF.

This chain links TRBV5-1 with TRBJ2-7, with TRBD1 matching over 10 bases. The J segment lost 9 bases and the V segment lost 4 bases, leaving 13 bases of the junction unmatched. The CDR3 is made up of 15 amino acids. The germline V gene has CDR1 SGHRS and CDR2 YFSETQ. CDR3 sequence: CASSPATGGSTGQYF. The CDR3 nucleotides are TGCGCCAGCAGCCCCGCGACAGGGGGCAGTACTGGGCAGTACTTC.

The rearrangement joins TRBV19 to TRBJ2-5; 9 bases agree with TRBD2. CDR3 length: 15 residues. Unmatched junction bases numbered 6, after V lost 2 bases and J lost 5 bases. Germline CDR1 and CDR2: LNHDA and SQIVND (reference sequence). CDR3 sequence: CASSILAGGQETQYF. CDR3 nucleotides: TGTGCCAGTAGTATACTGGCGGGGGGGCAGGAGACCCAGTACTTC.

This chain connects TRBV6-1 to TRBJ1-5, with 7 bases lining up with TRBD1. V lost 7 bases to trimming and J lost 5 bases; unmatched junction nucleotides: 11. This CDR3 region has 15 residues. Germline CDR1 reads MNHNS; CDR2 reads SASEGT. Written as DNA, the CDR3 is TGTGCCAGCACCCTCCTTTGGCAGGGGGATCAGCCCCAGCATTTT. The encoded protein is CASTLLWQGDQPQHF.

The V and J genes are TRBV11-3 and TRBJ1-2; 9 bases are shared with TRBD1. J lost 8 bases, V lost 5 bases, and 6 bases had no gene match. Per the germline V gene, CDR1 is SGHNT and CDR2 is YENEEA. This CDR3 has 13 residues. DNA of the CDR3: TGTGCCAGCAGCCCCCGGGACAGGGCCGGCTACACCTTC. Its protein product is CASSPRDRAGYTF.

This chain joins TRBV7-9 and TRBJ2-7; possible D gene TRBD2, 5 bases. The germline V and J ends were trimmed by 2 bases and 0 bases, with 23 bases remaining between them. The CDR3 runs to 19 residues. The germline gives CDR1 SEHNR, CDR2 FQNEAQ (reference sequence). CDR3 amino acids: CASSLPTGINSRLSYEQYF. As DNA, the CDR3 is TGTGCCAGCAGCTTACCAACCGGGATCAACAGCCGTCTCTCCTACGAGCAGTACTTC.

The genes are TRBV5-1 and TRBJ1-4; D gene ambiguous. Germline-derived CDR1 and CDR2 are SGHRS and YFSETQ. Trimming removed 4 bases at V and 6 bases at J, with 13 bases between. The CDR3 is 14 amino acids. The CDR3 coding sequence is TGCGCCAGCAGCCTAAGACCTCGGGATGAAAAACTGTTTTTT. Translating gives CASSLRPRDEKLFF.

This CDR3 is CASSLYIGAGGTGELFF. CDR3 nucleotide sequence: TGTGCCAGCAGCTTGTATATTGGGGCAGGCGGAACCGGGGAGCTGTTTTTT. The V gene is TRBV5-6, the J gene TRBJ2-2, with D perhaps matching TRBD1 (5 bases). Germline V CDR1 and CDR2: SGHDT, YYEEEE. V was shortened by 1 base and J by 5 bases, with 18 bases between the two germline ends. This CDR3 has 17 residues.

This chain joins TRBV19 and TRBJ1-1, with D possibly being TRBD1 (6 bases). V lost 1 base and J 5 bases, leaving 14 bases between the germline ends. CDR3 length: 15 residues. Germline V lookup: CDR1 LNHDA, CDR2 SQIVND (reference sequence). The CDR3 protein is CASSIGGGGRTEAFF. CDR3 sequence (DNA): TGTGCCAGTAGTATAGGAGGGGGGGGACGAACTGAAGCTTTCTTT.

This rearrangement joins TRBV11-3 to TRBJ2-1, with TRBD2 identical over 8 bases. With 3 bases clipped from V and 8 bases from J, the junction kept 6 bases outside the gene matches. This CDR3 is built from 14 residues. Per the germline V gene, CDR1 is SGHNT and CDR2 is YENEEA. CDR3 loop: CASSFSSGSYEQFF. CDR3 coding DNA: TGTGCCAGCAGCTTCTCAAGCGGGAGTTATGAGCAGTTCTTC.

The chain recombines TRBV11-3 with TRBJ2-7; 16 bases match TRBD2. In germline, CDR1 is SGHNT, CDR2 YENEEA. This CDR3 has 18 amino acids. V dropped 1 base and J dropped 0; count of bases not matched to a gene: 3. The CDR3 DNA reads TGTGCCAGCAGCTTAGTCGGGACTAGCGGGGGGGCCTCCTACGAGCAGTACTTC. This gives the protein CASSLVGTSGGASYEQYF.

The V and J genes are TRBV11-3 and TRBJ2-7, with TRBD1 matching 8 bases. Germline loops: CDR1 SGHNT, CDR2 YENEEA. The trim removed 4 bases at V and 3 bases at J, leaving 17 bases unmatched. The CDR3 spans 18 residues. CDR3 DNA sequence: TGTGCCAGCAGCTCCGATATAAGACAGGGGCCCCGTTTCTACGAGCAGTACTTC. As protein: CASSSDIRQGPRFYEQYF.

J is TRBJ2-5 and V is TRBV4-1, with 11 bases aligning to TRBD2. The V segment lost 4 bases and the J segment 3 bases; nucleotides outside the gene matches: 13. From germline, CDR1 is MGHRA and CDR2 YSYEKL. The CDR3 runs to 18 residues. The CDR3 sequence is CASSRTELAGGAEETQYF. In DNA, the CDR3 is TGCGCCAGCAGCCGTACCGAGCTAGCGGGGGGAGCCGAAGAGACCCAGTACTTC.

The gene calls are TRBV2 and TRBJ1-5, with TRBD1 identical over 10 bases. V shed 6 bases and J 7 bases; nucleotides not matched to a gene: 9. CDR1 and CDR2 (germline): SNHLY, FYNNEI. This CDR3 region has 15 residues. CDR3 bases: TGTGCCAGCAGCCCCGGGACAGGGGTCCGGCAGCCCCAGCATTTT. It specifies CASSPGTGVRQPQHF.

The chain links TRBV27 to TRBJ2-7; 10 bases align to TRBD1. Trimming took 6 bases from V and 6 from J; bases not matched to a gene: 11. Looked up from germline, CDR1 is MNHEY and CDR2 is SMNVEV (reference sequence). The CDR3 consists of 15 residues. The DNA for the CDR3 is TGTGCCAGCAGCCCAACGACAGGGGGCAGGGTCGAGCAGTACTTC. Its translation: CASSPTTGGRVEQYF.

The rearrangement links TRBV27 to TRBJ2-5; 10 nucleotides agree with TRBD2. Trimming cost V 1 base and J 4 bases; bases outside gene matches: 6. Per the germline V gene, CDR1 is MNHEY and CDR2 is SMNVEV (reference sequence). The CDR3 has 16 amino acids. The CDR3 DNA reads as TGTGCCAGCAGTTTATTTGGCCTAGCGGGAGCAGAGACCCAGTACTTC. Amino acid sequence: CASSLFGLAGAETQYF.

This sequence joins TRBV27 and TRBJ2-1, with TRBD1 matching 8 bases. Germline V CDR1 and CDR2: MNHEY, SMNVEV (reference sequence). This CDR3 contains 15 residues. V trimming: 3 bases; J trimming: 5 bases; junction bases outside the gene matches: 6. CDR3 protein: CASSFVGTGNNEQFF. CDR3 bases: TGTGCCAGCAGTTTCGTCGGGACAGGTAACAATGAGCAGTTCTTC.

This rearrangement joins TRBV10-3 to TRBJ2-5, with 13 bases fitting TRBD2. V gave up 5 bases and J gave up 2 bases; unmatched junction bases: 2. CDR1 is ENHRY and CDR2 is SYGVKD in the germline V gene. The CDR3 spans 15 residues. The chain's CDR3 is CAISRTSGGQETQYF. The CDR3 DNA follows: TGTGCCATCAGTAGGACTAGCGGGGGACAAGAGACCCAGTACTTC.

The rearrangement joins TRBV27 to TRBJ2-3, with 8 nucleotides matching TRBD2. This CDR3 is built from 15 residues. Germline V gives CDR1 MNHEY, CDR2 SMNVEV (reference sequence). The V segment lost 2 bases and the J segment 5 bases; nucleotides outside the gene matches: 6. CDR3 region: CASSLAGGRGDTQYF. As DNA, the CDR3 is TGTGCCAGCAGTTTAGCGGGGGGCCGGGGAGATACGCAGTATTTT.

This rearrangement joins TRBV5-4 to TRBJ1-1; tentatively, D is TRBD1 (6 bases). V was clipped by 1 base and J by 4 bases, with 14 bases between them. The CDR3 is made up of 15 amino acids. In germline, CDR1 is SGHNT, CDR2 YYREEE (reference sequence). DNA of the CDR3: TGTGCCAGCAGCTTGAAAAGGCCAGGGGCCACTGAAGCTTTCTTT. Amino acids: CASSLKRPGATEAFF. Full variable domain (outside the CDR3, taken from reference TRBV5-4 and TRBJ1-1): ETGVTQSPTHLIKTRGQQVTLRCSSQSGHNTVSWYQQALGQGPQFIFQYYREEENGRGNFPPRFSGLQFPNYSSELNVNALELDDSALYLCASSLKRPGATEAFFGQGTRLTVV.

This clone was seen only a few times. The genes are TRBV19 and TRBJ1-5; D is ambiguous. The CDR3 totals 14 residues. Germline V gives CDR1 LNHDA, CDR2 SQIVND (reference sequence). V shed 3 bases and J shed 0 bases, with 6 bases lying between them. In DNA form, the CDR3 reads TGTGCCAGTAGTATCAGGAATAGCAATCAGCCCCAGCATTTT. Translated, it gives CASSIRNSNQPQHF.

The rearrangement joins TRBV6-5 to TRBJ1-1; perhaps TRBD1 as D (6 bases). CDR3 length: 14 amino acids. V lost 5 bases to trimming and J lost 3 bases, with 13 bases between them. CDR1 and CDR2 from the germline V gene are MNHEY and SVGAGI. The CDR3 spells CASSEDPGDTEAFF. The DNA for the CDR3 is TGTGCCAGCAGTGAAGATCCAGGGGACACTGAAGCTTTCTTT.

Only one count was recorded for this clone. The chain joins TRBV5-6 to TRBJ1-2, with D possibly matching TRBD1 (5 bases). The CDR3 runs to 14 residues. Germline CDR1 is SGHDT and CDR2 is YYEEEE. Between the trimmed V and J ends, which lost 0 bases and 1 base, there was a span of 7 bases. This CDR3 reads CASSLGTFNYGYTF. The CDR3 nucleotides are TGTGCCAGCAGCTTGGGGACATTTAACTATGGCTACACCTTC.

J is TRBJ2-7 and V is TRBV11-2; 8 positions agree with TRBD1. From germline, CDR1 is SGHAT and CDR2 FQNNGV. With V trimmed by 4 bases and J by 2 bases, 4 bases remained unmatched. This CDR3 is built from 14 residues. CDR3 sequence reads: CASSWGQATYEQYF. For the CDR3, the DNA is TGTGCCAGCAGCTGGGGACAGGCGACCTACGAGCAGTACTTC.

This clone was counted only a few times. The chain combines TRBV11-3 with TRBJ2-7, with 7 positions matching TRBD2. Trimming removed 6 bases from V and 4 bases from J; junction bases left unmatched: 12. CDR3 size: 15 residues. Germline loops: CDR1 SGHNT, CDR2 YENEEA. The CDR3 spells CASSVRRGLRYEQYF. For the CDR3, the DNA is TGTGCCAGCAGTGTGAGGCGGGGGTTAAGGTACGAGCAGTACTTC.

CDR3 coding DNA: TGTGCCAGCAGCCTCCGAGAGCGGACAGCCCCACCAGAAGCTTTCTTT. It specifies CASSLRERTAPPEAFF. The J gene is TRBJ1-1, the V gene TRBV14, with a weak D call TRBD1 (6 bases). This CDR3 is 16 amino acids long. Germline V gene data show CDR1 as SGHDN and CDR2 as FVKESK. Between the trimmed V and J ends, which lost 4 bases and 8 bases, there was a span of 23 bases.

The chain couples TRBV5-1 to TRBJ2-1, with 9 nucleotides matching TRBD2. Germline-derived CDR1 and CDR2 are SGHRS and YFSETQ. V lost 7 bases, J lost 2 bases, and 10 bases stayed unmatched. The CDR3 totals 16 residues. Written as DNA, the CDR3 is TGCGCCAGCCGGAGACAAGCGGGAGGCCCCTACAATGAGCAGTTCTTC. Protein: CASRRQAGGPYNEQFF.

The V call is TRBV5-1, the J call TRBJ2-7, with TRBD2 matching over 13 bases. The junction had 7 bases not matched to a gene; V was cut back by 0 bases and J by 1 base. CDR1 and CDR2 (germline): SGHRS, YFSETQ. The CDR3 length is 18 residues. This CDR3 is CASSLGTSGRSKSYEQYF. The CDR3 DNA is TGCGCCAGCAGCTTGGGGACTAGCGGGAGATCCAAATCCTACGAGCAGTACTTC.

This sequence joins TRBV7-3 and TRBJ1-2, with D possibly being TRBD1 (6 bases). Trimming left V 2 bases short and J 6 bases short, with 10 bases between. Per the germline V gene, CDR1 is SGHTA and CDR2 is FQGTGA. The CDR3 is 13 residues long. CDR3: CASSLLGQNGYTF. CDR3 coding DNA: TGTGCCAGCAGCTTACTTGGACAGAATGGCTACACCTTC.

The chain combines TRBV29-1 with TRBJ2-1, with 9 bases identical to TRBD2. Trimming took 7 bases from V and 2 from J; bases not matched to a gene: 6. The CDR3 sequence is 14 residues long. Looked up from germline, CDR1 is SQVTM and CDR2 is ANQGSEA. This CDR3 reads CSGSGGVTYNEQFF. CDR3 DNA sequence: TGCAGCGGTAGCGGGGGCGTTACCTACAATGAGCAGTTCTTC.

V gene TRBV11-2 combines with J gene TRBJ1-5, with 7 bases that match TRBD1. Germline V gene sequence: CDR1 SGHAT, CDR2 FQNNGV. Germline trimming cut 6 bases from V and 3 bases from J; bases unmatched to any gene: 5. The CDR3 runs 14 residues. The CDR3 DNA reads as TGTGCCAGCAGTTGGGACAGCCTCAATCAGCCCCAGCATTTT. Translation: CASSWDSLNQPQHF.

The rearrangement uses TRBV4-1 and TRBJ2-3; TRBD2 matches 8 bases. V gave up 4 bases and J gave up 3 bases; unmatched junction bases: 12. This CDR3 contains 17 residues. The germline gives CDR1 MGHRA, CDR2 YSYEKL. For the CDR3, the DNA is TGCGCCAGCAGCCTGCCAATAGCGGGAACGAGGACAGATACGCAGTATTTT. This translates into CASSLPIAGTRTDTQYF.